This T cell receptor (beta chain) appears in the sequencing data of a study of blood T cell repertoires in COVID-19. Authors' methods: The authors estimated nucleated cell counts from reference gene primer amplification. Assay: immunoSEQ multiplex PCR; the TCRdb copy retains only in-frame clones and omits some. V and J calls and clone size are those listed in that table; D and trimming were worked out from the DNA. Here the sample spans under 250,000 clones, about 86% being singletons. Trimming cost V 8 bases and J 2 bases, with 16 bases left between them. Looked up from germline, CDR1 is MDHEN and CDR2 is SYDVKM. The CDR3 has 14 amino acids.

The sequenced material came from peripheral blood. The chain joins TRBV28 to TRBJ2-7; D remains ambiguous. The sequence came from a man older than 75 with acute or convalescent COVID-19. CDR3 in DNA: TGTGCCAGCTCGATGTCCACTCCTACCTACGAGCAGTACTTC. It codes for CASSMSTPTYEQYF.